This T cell receptor beta chain came from a study of neurological immune-mediated disorders. The CDR3 is 12 amino acids. V was cut by 7 bases and J by 5 bases, with 10 bases left in between. Germline CDR1 is MDHEN and CDR2 is SYDVKM. The yield of each sequencing run was over 160 million TCR-beta sequences from 15-18 subjects. TCRdb recomputed calls from the 5' RACE reads with MiXCR, one row per CDR3 protein. Seen here are 35,000 to 55,000 distinct CDR3 sequences, roughly 6% observed once, and the top ten hold around 0.6%. Overall study results and limits: Patients with HTLV-1-associated myelopathy had the highest level of TCR clonal expansion, whereas patients with multiple sclerosis had the lowest level, falling beneath the level found in healthy controls. Across subjects, expanded clones had no CDR3 amino acid sequences in common, pointing to private repertoires in all groups.

This clonotype was counted at least ten times. Its antigen remains unknown. This clonotype originated in a woman between 35 and 50 years old in good health. The rearrangement uses TRBV28 and TRBJ2-3; D ambiguous. The sequenced material came from CD4+ T cells from blood. CDR3 coding DNA: TGTGCCAGCACCTCGACTGGAGATACGCAGTATTTT. Translation gives CASTSTGDTQYF.